Reported below is one TCR beta chain. Other nucleotide sequences in the sample specify the same CDR3. This entry comes from a study of cytomegalovirus exposure and HLA in healthy donors. Per the germline V gene, CDR1 is DFQATT and CDR2 is SNEGSKA (reference sequence). This CDR3 has 11 residues. Germline trimming cut 5 bases from V and 3 bases from J; bases unmatched to any gene: 0. It was with 60 Vbeta and 13 Jbeta primers that the PCR ran. Repertoires were generated with immunoSEQ multiplex PCR, while TCRdb's copy carries only in-frame clones and drops some. The sample contains under 200,000 clones, about 75% of which appear only once.

The source material was PBMCs. The V and J genes are TRBV20-1 and TRBJ2-7, with 8 bases identical to TRBD2. This clonotype originated in a middle-aged woman in good health and CMV-seropositive. The CDR3 sequence is CSARGGYEQYF. CDR3 sequence (DNA): TGCAGTGCTCGGGGGGGCTACGAGCAGTACTTC.